The 6 T cell receptor beta chains listed next were all sequenced from one sample in a study of T-cell reconstitution after alpha-beta-depleted transplantation in children. Preparation of the TCRbeta library involved a method that used unique molecular identifiers. MiXCR, applied by TCRdb to the PCR reads, yields one record per CDR3 protein. The data show roughly 400,000 distinct CDR3 sequences, 43% seen once. The specimen was PBMCs, collected before TCRalphabeta/CD19-depleted stem cell transplant. These receptors came from a girl aged 2 to 10 with aplastic anemia, due to receive a stem cell transplant.

This clonotype was observed many times. J is TRBJ1-6 and V is TRBV7-2; 8 bases agree with TRBD1. The CDR3 has 16 residues. The germline CDR1 and CDR2 sequences are SGHTA and FQGNSA. The V and J ends lost 5 bases and 6 bases, in that order; junction bases with no gene match: 9. The CDR3 DNA reads TGTGCCAGCAGCCCGGACAGGGTCTTGGGTAATTCACCCCTCCACTTT. Its protein product is CASSPDRVLGNSPLHF.

This clonotype appeared a few times. The V and J genes are TRBV5-1 and TRBJ2-3; D gene unclear. Germline values: CDR1 SGHRS, CDR2 YFSETQ. CDR3 length: 15 amino acids. V was shortened by 0 bases and J by 0 bases, with 8 bases between the two germline ends. CDR3 coding DNA: TGCGCCAGCAGCTTGGAGTCCTTTAGCACAGATACGCAGTATTTT. Translated, it gives CASSLESFSTDTQYF.

The genes are TRBV29-1 and TRBJ2-1; 10 bases are a match to TRBD2. Trimming removed 0 bases from V and 0 bases from J; junction bases left unmatched: 2. Germline CDR1 and CDR2: SQVTM and ANQGSEA. The CDR3 has 16 amino acids. CDR3 sequence: CSVEDSSGSSYNEQFF. The CDR3 DNA sequence: TGCAGCGTTGAAGATTCTAGCGGGAGCTCCTACAATGAGCAGTTCTTC.

This clonotype was seen a few times. This chain joins TRBV6-1 and TRBJ2-2; 8 bases are shared with TRBD2. Germline CDR1 reads MNHNS; CDR2 reads SASEGT. This CDR3 spans 14 amino acids. V lost 7 bases and J lost 6; bases outside the gene matches: 7. CDR3 protein: CASTRAGAAGELFF. The CDR3 DNA reads as TGTGCCAGCACCCGAGCGGGAGCGGCCGGGGAGCTGTTTTTT.

V and J are TRBV20-1 and TRBJ2-1, with no clear D. Germline loops: CDR1 DFQATT, CDR2 SNEGSKA (reference sequence). The V gene lost 6 bases and the J gene lost 2 bases, with 8 bases spanning the gap. The CDR3 consists of 12 residues. The CDR3 DNA sequence: TGCAGTGCCCCCCCAACCTACAATGAGCAGTTCTTC. Amino acids: CSAPPTYNEQFF.

This clonotype was observed a handful of times. This sequence joins TRBV29-1 and TRBJ2-5, with a weak D call TRBD2 (5 bases). Germline V gene sequence: CDR1 SQVTM, CDR2 ANQGSEA. V was trimmed by 7 bases and J by 5 bases, leaving 14 bases between them. The CDR3 is made up of 12 amino acids. The CDR3: CSALGSMETQYF. CDR3 nucleotide sequence: TGCAGCGCTCTTGGGAGCATGGAGACCCAGTACTTC.